Listed here are 12 T cell receptor beta chains from one sample, sequenced in a study of blood T cell repertoires in COVID-19. Method: immunoSEQ multiplex PCR; TCRdb's copy keeps in-frame clones and lacks some. Among around 130,000 clones listed, under 90% were seen once. Input material: peripheral blood. The origin of the receptors is a man aged 60-69 years with acute or convalescent COVID-19.

This clone showed up just a few times. The gene calls are TRBV4-2 and TRBJ2-1; 9 nucleotides match TRBD2. This CDR3 has 15 residues. J was trimmed by 9 bases and V by 0 bases; bases with no gene match: 6. CDR1 and CDR2 (germline): LGHNA, YNFKEQ. The CDR3 loop is CASSQEGGRGIEQFF. The CDR3 coding sequence is TGTGCCAGCAGCCAAGAGGGCGGGAGGGGGATTGAGCAGTTCTTC.

This chain links TRBV4-1 with TRBJ2-2; D uncertain. V shed 0 bases and J shed 2 bases, with 10 bases lying between them. The CDR3 is 16 amino acids. CDR1 is MGHRA, CDR2 YSYEKL, per germline. For the CDR3, the DNA is TGCGCCAGCAGCCAAGATGCACTTGATAACACCGGGGAGCTGTTTTTT. This codes for CASSQDALDNTGELFF.

This chain links TRBV27 with TRBJ1-6; D is uncertain. This CDR3 is built from 14 residues. Trimming shortened V by 3 bases and J by 8 bases, and 11 bases separated the two germline ends. Germline values: CDR1 MNHEY, CDR2 SMNVEV (reference sequence). This chain's CDR3 is CASSLKQTDSPLHF. In DNA form, the CDR3 reads TGTGCCAGCAGTTTGAAACAAACAGATTCACCCCTCCACTTT.

The chain employs TRBV5-1 and TRBJ2-3; D is possibly TRBD1 (7 bases). Germline V gene data show CDR1 as SGHRS and CDR2 as YFSETQ. V lost 0 bases, J lost 5 bases, and 10 bases lay in between. This CDR3 is built from 14 residues. The CDR3 DNA reads as TGCGCCAGCAGCTTGGGCCAGGGGGGAGATACGCAGTATTTT. This sequence encodes CASSLGQGGDTQYF.

The chain links TRBV6-2 or TRBV6-3 to TRBJ2-7, with 14 bases that match TRBD2. The CDR3 loop spans 15 amino acids. Germline CDR1 reads MNHEY; CDR2 reads SVGEGT. V shed 4 bases, J shed 6 bases, and the junction held 5 bases outside the gene matches. As DNA, the CDR3 is TGTGCCAGCAGTTGGGGACTAGCGGGAGTCAGCGAGCAGTACTTC. Translated: CASSWGLAGVSEQYF.

This chain links TRBV5-1 with TRBJ2-3; D is perhaps TRBD1 (6 bases). V was pared by 4 bases and J by 5 bases, with 20 bases between. The germline CDR1 and CDR2 sequences are SGHRS and YFSETQ. CDR3 length: 16 residues. CDR3 DNA sequence: TGCGCCAGCAGCCCGCACCATGGGGGCGCGGGAGATACGCAGTATTTT. Translation gives CASSPHHGGAGDTQYF.

V gene TRBV2 combines with J gene TRBJ1-5; 7 nucleotides match TRBD1. Losses at the gene ends were 7 bases for V and 7 bases for J; bases not matched to a gene: 10. This CDR3 has 14 residues. In germline, CDR1 is SNHLY, CDR2 FYNNEI. The chain's CDR3 is CASTGGDSGQPQHF. In nucleotides, the CDR3 is TGTGCCAGCACCGGGGGGGACAGCGGGCAGCCCCAGCATTTT.

The chain combines TRBV6-2 or TRBV6-3 with TRBJ2-4; 9 nucleotides align to TRBD1. Trimming took 5 bases from V and 2 from J; bases not matched to a gene: 7. Germline V lookup: CDR1 MNHEY, CDR2 SVGEGT. The CDR3 consists of 16 residues. In nucleotides, the CDR3 is TGTGCCAGCAGTCCCGACAGGGGGATACCCAAAAACATTCAGTACTTC. As protein: CASSPDRGIPKNIQYF.

The chain couples TRBV7-8 to TRBJ1-5; TRBD1 aligns across 7 bases. This CDR3 has 17 amino acids. Per germline, CDR1 SGHVS and CDR2 FQNEAQ. J gave up 3 bases and V 1 base, and 9 bases lay outside the gene matches. For the CDR3, the DNA is TGTGCCAGCAGCTTAGAAGGGAAGACAGGGAACAATCAGCCCCAGCATTTT. As protein: CASSLEGKTGNNQPQHF.

This clone was seen only once. The chain couples TRBV14 to TRBJ1-4; D perhaps matches TRBD1 (6 bases). The V and J ends lost 6 bases and 7 bases respectively, with 15 bases between them. The CDR3 contains 14 residues. Germline-derived CDR1 and CDR2 are SGHDN and FVKESK. CDR3 in DNA: TGTGCCAGCAGGCAGACAGGAGTATCTGAAAAACTGTTTTTT. Its protein is CASRQTGVSEKLFF.

This clone appeared a single time. The chain is built from TRBV7-8 and TRBJ2-7; weak D call: TRBD2 (5 bases). CDR1 and CDR2 (germline): SGHVS, FQNEAQ. The V gene lost 6 bases and the J gene lost 2 bases, with 11 bases spanning the gap. The CDR3 extends over 13 amino acids. CDR3 coding DNA: TGTGCCAGCAGTCTCAGCGGAACCTACGAGCAGTACTTC. Its translation is CASSLSGTYEQYF.

The chain joins TRBV28 to TRBJ1-1; no reliable D call. The CDR3 consists of 11 residues. V was cut by 3 bases and J by 5 bases, with 4 bases left in between. Germline V gives CDR1 MDHEN, CDR2 SYDVKM. CDR3 bases: TGTGCCAGCAGTTTGGAGACTGAAGCTTTCTTT. Amino acids: CASSLETEAFF.